The clone carrying this T cell receptor beta chain was observed many times. Its cognate antigen is unknown. A universal primer site came from template switching; cDNA carried unique molecular identifiers. MiXCR was run by TCRdb on the 5' RACE reads, yielding one entry per CDR3 protein. The sample includes roughly 690,000 distinct CDR3 sequences, roughly 6% of them seen just once. With 0 bases removed from V and 5 bases from J, the gap between germline ends came to 13 bases. CDR1 and CDR2 (germline): SGHAT, FQNNGV. The CDR3 length is 15 residues. This entry belongs to a study of identical twins. Study results and caveats: When twins shared out-of-frame alpha sequences, those sequences had excess low generation probability. Without tracking the same donors, conclusions rested on cross-sectional statistical analysis.

This TCR was recovered from a man younger than 30 in good health. The rearrangement uses TRBV11-2 and TRBJ2-5; weak D call: TRBD2 (7 bases). Material: naive T cells sorted from blood. CDR3 in amino acids: CASSLDSGGGETQYF. CDR3 in DNA: TGTGCCAGCAGCTTAGATTCGGGGGGCGGGGAGACCCAGTACTTC.